The 5 T cell receptor beta chains in this list originate from one sample, sequenced in a study of blood T cell repertoires in COVID-19. The table came from immunoSEQ multiplex PCR; TCRdb's copy has only in-frame clones and leaves some out. This table holds about 230,000 clones, roughly 86% found once. Sequencing was done on a sample of peripheral blood. Receptors were obtained from an older woman with acute or convalescent COVID-19.

The chain has TRBV5-6 and TRBJ1-2; D perhaps matches TRBD1 (6 bases). Germline V lookup: CDR1 SGHDT, CDR2 YYEEEE. V was shortened by 4 bases and J by 7 bases, with 14 bases between the two germline ends. This CDR3 has 13 amino acids. DNA for the CDR3: TGTGCCAGCAGCCCGACAGGTGCGCTTGGCTACACCTTC. Amino acid sequence: CASSPTGALGYTF.

This clone was found a few times. The genes are TRBV7-3 and TRBJ2-2; D may be TRBD2 (6 bases). The V gene's germline CDR1 is SGHTA and CDR2 FQGTGA. V lost 5 bases, J lost 3 bases, and 13 bases lay in between. The CDR3 consists of 15 residues. CDR3 loop: CASSPGLLDTGELFF. The CDR3 nucleotides are TGTGCCAGCAGCCCGGGACTGTTAGACACCGGGGAGCTGTTTTTT.

V is TRBV7-2 and J is TRBJ2-1; the match to TRBD2 covers 7 bases. V gave up 2 bases and J gave up 3 bases; unmatched junction bases: 13. The germline CDR1 and CDR2 sequences are SGHTA and FQGNSA. There are 18 residues in the CDR3. DNA for the CDR3: TGTGCCAGCAGCTTATCGGCTGGGGGGGGGAGTAACTACAATGAGCAGTTCTTC. Its translation is CASSLSAGGGSNYNEQFF. The whole variable domain, filled in from reference TRBV7-2 and TRBJ2-1, reads GAGVSQSPSNKVTEKGKDVELRCDPISGHTALYWYRQSLGQGLEFLIYFQGNSAPDKSGLPSDRFSAERTGGSVSTLTIQRTQQEDSAVYLCASSLSAGGGSNYNEQFFGPGTRLTVL.

The V call is TRBV13, the J call TRBJ2-1; a possible D gene is TRBD2 (7 bases). This CDR3 is 16 amino acids long. Per the germline V gene, CDR1 is PRHDT and CDR2 is FYEKMQ (reference sequence). V dropped 3 bases and J dropped 3 bases, with 15 bases sitting between them. DNA of the CDR3: TGTGCCAGCAGCTTCTGGGGGGGGGCCCGCTACAATGAGCAGTTCTTC. Encoded protein: CASSFWGGARYNEQFF. The full variable domain, rest sourced from reference TRBV13 and TRBJ2-1, is AAGVIQSPRHLIKEKRETATLKCYPIPRHDTVYWYQQGPGQDPQFLISFYEKMQSDKGSIPDRFSAQQFSDYHSELNMSSLELGDSALYFCASSFWGGARYNEQFFGPGTRLTVL.

The rearrangement uses TRBV19 and TRBJ1-5; TRBD1 might be the D (6 bases). Germline loops: CDR1 LNHDA, CDR2 SQIVND (reference sequence). The CDR3 has 14 amino acids. Trimming stripped 6 bases from V and 2 bases from J, with 11 bases between. The CDR3 coding sequence is TGTGCCAGTAGACAGGGAATTGGCAATCAGCCCCAGCATTTT. This translates into CASRQGIGNQPQHF.